A single sample is the source of the 19 T cell receptor beta chains below, sequenced in a study of regulatory T cells in long-lasting Graves disease. Specified time point: persistent/refractory GD, antithyroid drugs over 5 years with positive TRAb. Isolated PBMC RNA provided the starting material for the TCR library. Building the TCR beta libraries relied on iRepertoire HTBI primers, and CDR3 regions underwent Arm-PCR. TCRdb itself ran the multiplex PCR reads through MiXCR, one entry per CDR3 protein. The sample consists of some 420,000 distinct CDR3 sequences, around a fifth of them appearing once. Sequencing was performed on peripheral blood mononuclear cells (PBMCs), taken when the disease was refractory, from a patient treated with antithyroid drugs. The receptors originated from a female donor with Graves disease.

CDR3: CASGLSPGTEQFF. For the CDR3, the DNA is TGTGCTAGTGGTTTGTCCCCAGGGACTGAGCAGTTCTTC. The chain links TRBV12-5 to TRBJ2-1; perhaps D is TRBD1 or TRBD2 (5 bases each). Trimming stripped 2 bases from V and 9 bases from J, with 11 bases between. This CDR3 is built from 13 residues. CDR1 is LGHNT, CDR2 FRNRAP, per germline.

Many counts were recorded for this clonotype. The chain combines TRBV2 with TRBJ1-6; D may be TRBD1 (6 bases). The length of the CDR3 is 16 residues. Germline CDR1 SNHLY, CDR2 FYNNEI. The germline V and J ends were trimmed by 5 bases and 0 bases, with 11 bases remaining between them. Here the CDR3 reads CASSHRDGSYNSPLHF. The CDR3, as DNA: TGTGCCAGCAGTCACAGGGACGGCTCCTATAATTCACCCCTCCACTTT.

This clonotype was seen at least ten times. The J gene is TRBJ1-1, the V gene TRBV3-1; D unclear. Trimming stripped 3 bases from V and 2 bases from J, with 7 bases between. The CDR3 loop spans 13 amino acids. Germline loops: CDR1 LGHDT, CDR2 YNNKEL (reference sequence). This CDR3 reads CASSHGSNTEAFF. CDR3 DNA: TGTGCCAGCAGCCATGGGTCCAACACTGAAGCTTTCTTT.

A few counts support this clonotype. J is TRBJ1-3 and V is TRBV6-5; no firm D call. V shed 2 bases and J shed 0 bases, with 8 bases lying between them. The V gene's germline CDR1 is MNHEY and CDR2 SVGAGI. The CDR3 runs 15 residues. The CDR3 region is CASSYPGFSGNTIYF. As DNA, the CDR3 is TGTGCCAGCAGTTACCCTGGGTTCTCTGGAAACACCATATATTTT.

This rearrangement joins TRBV5-1 to TRBJ2-5; D not resolved. The CDR3 runs 15 residues. Germline lookup yields CDR1 SGHRS and CDR2 YFSETQ. Between the trimmed V and J ends, which lost 2 bases and 4 bases, there was a span of 15 bases. The CDR3 is CASSLERHDRETQYF. The CDR3 nucleotides read TGCGCCAGCAGCTTAGAAAGACACGATCGAGAGACCCAGTACTTC.

The J gene is TRBJ2-3, the V gene TRBV4-3; no reliable D call. This CDR3 has 16 residues. The germline V gene has CDR1 LGHNA and CDR2 YSLEER. Trimming removed 0 bases from V and 4 bases from J, with 14 bases in between. CDR3 in amino acids: CASSQDRTTRPDTQYF. The DNA of the CDR3 is TGCGCCAGCAGCCAAGATAGGACGACAAGGCCAGATACGCAGTATTTT.

This clonotype has a count of ten or more. This chain uses TRBV28 with TRBJ2-1; the match to TRBD2 covers 12 bases. Germline V gene sequence: CDR1 MDHEN, CDR2 SYDVKM. Unmatched junction bases numbered 8, after V lost 1 base and J lost 7 bases. This CDR3 comprises 17 residues. The CDR3 coding sequence is TGTGCCAGCAGTTTATTGCTAGCGGGAGGGCCTGGGAATGAGCAGTTCTTC. This translates into CASSLLLAGGPGNEQFF.

This clonotype was picked up a small number of times. This chain joins TRBV20-1 and TRBJ2-7; no firm D call. The ends were cut back, 6 bases at V and 2 bases at J, with 11 bases in the middle. CDR1 and CDR2 (germline): DFQATT, SNEGSKA (reference sequence). The length of the CDR3 is 12 residues. The CDR3 nucleotides are TGCAGTGCCCAGCCGGGCCCCTACGAGCAGTACTTC. Translating it yields CSAQPGPYEQYF.

This clonotype was seen repeatedly, ten times or more. V and J are TRBV6-1 and TRBJ1-4; 9 bases fit TRBD1. From germline, CDR1 is MNHNS and CDR2 SASEGT. With 6 bases clipped from V and 5 bases from J, the junction kept 4 bases outside the gene matches. This CDR3 spans 14 amino acids. The CDR3 loop reads CASRSDRGNEKLFF. CDR3 nucleotides: TGTGCCAGCAGGTCGGACAGGGGAAATGAAAAACTGTTTTTT.

In this sample, this clonotype turned up many times. The junction departs from the called germline gene at one end, perhaps through a read error. V and J are TRBV7-7 and TRBJ2-7; D not certain. The CDR3 has 15 residues. The germline V gene has CDR1 SSHAT and CDR2 FNYEAQ (reference sequence). The DNA for the CDR3 is TGTGCTAGCAGCTCCGGGCCCACACGCCACTCCGAGCAGTACTTC. Encoded protein: CASSSGPTRHSEQYF.

There are many counts of this clonotype. The rearrangement links TRBV28 to TRBJ1-5; no reliable D call. V gave up 5 bases and J gave up 2 bases, with 10 bases separating them. The germline V gene has CDR1 MDHEN and CDR2 SYDVKM. The CDR3 runs to 14 residues. CDR3 coding DNA: TGTGCCAGCAGTCCCCAATTGGGCAATCAGCCCCAGCATTTT. It is translated as CASSPQLGNQPQHF. Drawing the rest from reference TRBV28 and TRBJ1-5, the complete variable domain is DVKVTQSSRYLVKRTGEKVFLECVQDMDHENMFWYRQDPGLGLRLIYFSYDVKMKEKGDIPEGYSVSREKKERFSLILESASTNQTSMYLCASSPQLGNQPQHFGDGTRLSIL.

The J gene is TRBJ2-3, the V gene TRBV7-2; D uncertain. This CDR3 region has 15 residues. V lost 1 base to trimming and J lost 2 bases, with 10 bases between them. CDR1 and CDR2 (germline): SGHTA, FQGNSA. The CDR3, as DNA: TGTGCCAGCAGCTTAGGTTGGCCCATCACAGATACGCAGTATTTT. This gives the protein CASSLGWPITDTQYF. Full variable domain (outside the CDR3, taken from reference TRBV7-2 and TRBJ2-3): GAGVSQSPSNKVTEKGKDVELRCDPISGHTALYWYRQSLGQGLEFLIYFQGNSAPDKSGLPSDRFSAERTGGSVSTLTIQRTQQEDSAVYLCASSLGWPITDTQYFGPGTRLTVL.

J is TRBJ2-1 and V is TRBV12-3 or TRBV12-4; no clear D gene. V lost 3 bases, J lost 9 bases, and 12 bases lay in between. The CDR3 is 13 amino acids. In DNA form, the CDR3 reads TGTGCCAGCAGTTTTCCACTGGTGAGTGAGCAGTTCTTC. Encoded protein: CASSFPLVSEQFF.

The chain links TRBV28 to TRBJ2-3; TRBD2 might be the D (5 bases). Trimming removed 11 bases from V and 3 bases from J, with 15 bases in between. This CDR3 spans 13 amino acids. Germline V gene sequence: CDR1 MDHEN, CDR2 SYDVKM. DNA for the CDR3: TGTGCCCTCTCTGGAGGCGATACAGATACGCAGTATTTT. Its translation: CALSGGDTDTQYF.

The sample holds many counts of this clonotype. The chain links TRBV29-1 to TRBJ2-7, with D perhaps matching TRBD1 (5 bases). The CDR3 length is 12 residues. Between the trimmed V and J ends, which lost 4 bases and 1 base, there was a span of 8 bases. The germline gives CDR1 SQVTM, CDR2 ANQGSEA. Here the CDR3 reads CSVGGSSYEQYF. CDR3 bases: TGCAGCGTTGGGGGCAGTTCCTACGAGCAGTACTTC.

Ten or more counts support this clonotype. V usage is TRBV2 and J usage is TRBJ2-7; TRBD2 might be the D (6 bases). Per the germline V gene, CDR1 is SNHLY and CDR2 is FYNNEI. The CDR3 is 14 amino acids. Trimming pared 7 bases from V and 0 bases from J, leaving 13 bases between. The CDR3 region is CASNFRDSSYEQYF. Written as DNA, the CDR3 is TGTGCCAGCAATTTCCGGGACTCCTCCTACGAGCAGTACTTC.

The V and J genes are TRBV11-1 and TRBJ2-1; 11 nucleotides align to TRBD2. The CDR3 contains 15 residues. The V gene end was trimmed by 5 bases and the J gene end by 5 bases; junction bases not matched to a gene: 5. Germline lookup yields CDR1 SGHAT and CDR2 FQDESV (reference sequence). The chain's CDR3 is CASSTGTSGHNEQFF. CDR3 coding DNA: TGTGCCAGCAGCACCGGGACTAGCGGACACAATGAGCAGTTCTTC.

The chain couples TRBV4-3 to TRBJ1-6, with a possible D match to TRBD1 (6 bases). Trimming took 0 bases from V and 4 from J, leaving 7 bases between them. Germline values: CDR1 LGHNA, CDR2 YSLEER. This CDR3 has 15 residues. CDR3 protein: CASSQEGAYNSPLHF. The CDR3 DNA reads TGCGCCAGCAGCCAAGAGGGGGCATATAATTCACCCCTCCACTTT.

This clonotype was seen only a few times. The CDR3 nucleotides read TGTGCCTGGAGTGTCGGGGTTCGCCAGCCCCAGCATTTT. Amino acid sequence: CAWSVGVRQPQHF. This chain connects TRBV30 to TRBJ1-5; D is unresolved. This CDR3 has 13 residues. The germline V gene has CDR1 GTSNPN and CDR2 SVGIG (reference sequence). The ends were cut back, 0 bases at V and 7 bases at J, with 10 bases in the middle. Together with reference TRBV30 and TRBJ1-5, the CDR3 gives the full variable domain: SQTIHQWPATLVQPVGSPLSLECTVEGTSNPNLYWYRQAAGRGLQLLFYSVGIGQISSEVPQNLSASRPQDRQFILSSKKLLLSDSGFYLCAWSVGVRQPQHFGDGTRLSIL.